This TCR beta chain was sequenced in a study of patients and donors after allogeneic stem cell transplantation. MiXCR, run by TCRdb on the RT-PCR reads, gives a single entry per CDR3 protein. There are about a million distinct CDR3 sequences in the sample; more than 15% occur only once, and roughly 6.4% lies in the top ten. This CDR3 has 20 residues. Germline loops: CDR1 MGHRA, CDR2 YSYEKL. With 1 base clipped from V and 1 base from J, the junction kept 11 bases outside the gene matches. The specimen was blood, either unsorted or a sorted T cell fraction (not recorded which). The clonotype originates from a human donor who was either an allogeneic HSCT recipient or a stem cell or donor lymphocyte infusion donor (not recorded which). It is not recorded whose cells these are; they may come from a transplant donor. V gene TRBV4-1 combines with J gene TRBJ2-3; 13 nucleotides line up with TRBD2. As DNA, the CDR3 is TGCGCCAGCAGCCAAGCCCGGACTAGCGGGGGAGCCCTGCGCACAGATACGCAGTATTTT. This encodes CASSQARTSGGALRTDTQYF.